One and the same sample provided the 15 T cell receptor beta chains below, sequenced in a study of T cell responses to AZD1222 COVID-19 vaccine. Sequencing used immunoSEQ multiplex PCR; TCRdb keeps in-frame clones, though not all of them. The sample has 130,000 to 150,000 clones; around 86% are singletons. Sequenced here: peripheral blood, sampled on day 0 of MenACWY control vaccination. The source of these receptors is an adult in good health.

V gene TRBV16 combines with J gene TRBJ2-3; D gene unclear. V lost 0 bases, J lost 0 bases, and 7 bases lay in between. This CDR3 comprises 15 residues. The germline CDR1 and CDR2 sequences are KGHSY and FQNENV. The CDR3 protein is CASSQSGPSTDTQYF. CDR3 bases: TGTGCCAGCAGCCAATCGGGCCCTAGCACAGATACGCAGTATTTT. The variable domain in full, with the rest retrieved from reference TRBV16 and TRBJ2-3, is GEEVAQTPKHLVRGEGQKAKLYCAPIKGHSYVFWYQQVLKNEFKFLISFQNENVFDETGMPKERFSAKCLPNSPCSLEIQATKLEDSAVYFCASSQSGPSTDTQYFGPGTRLTVL.

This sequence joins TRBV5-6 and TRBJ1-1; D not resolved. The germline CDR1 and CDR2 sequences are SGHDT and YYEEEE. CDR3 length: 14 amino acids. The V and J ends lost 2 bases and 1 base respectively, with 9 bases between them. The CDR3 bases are TGTGCCAGCAGCTTCGGACGGCCGAACACTGAAGCTTTCTTT. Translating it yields CASSFGRPNTEAFF.

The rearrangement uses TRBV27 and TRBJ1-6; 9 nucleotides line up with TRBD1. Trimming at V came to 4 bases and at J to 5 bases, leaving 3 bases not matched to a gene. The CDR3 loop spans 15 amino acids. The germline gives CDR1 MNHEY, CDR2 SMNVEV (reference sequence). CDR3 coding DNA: TGTGCCAGCAGTTCCGGACAGGGGAATAATTCACCCCTCCACTTT. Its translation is CASSSGQGNNSPLHF.

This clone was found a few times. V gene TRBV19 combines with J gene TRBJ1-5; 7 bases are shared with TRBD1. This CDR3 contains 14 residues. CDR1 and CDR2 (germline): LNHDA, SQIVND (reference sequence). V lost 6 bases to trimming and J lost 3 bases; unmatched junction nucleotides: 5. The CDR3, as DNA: TGTGCCAGTAGCAGGGGACAGAACAATCAGCCCCAGCATTTT. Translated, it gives CASSRGQNNQPQHF.

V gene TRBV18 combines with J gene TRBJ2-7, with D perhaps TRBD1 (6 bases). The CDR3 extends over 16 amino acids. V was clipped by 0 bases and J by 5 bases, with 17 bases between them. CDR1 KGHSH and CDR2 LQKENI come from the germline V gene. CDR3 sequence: CASSPPGAGVGHEQYV. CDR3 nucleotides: TGTGCCAGCTCACCACCTGGGGCAGGGGTTGGCCACGAGCAGTACGTC.

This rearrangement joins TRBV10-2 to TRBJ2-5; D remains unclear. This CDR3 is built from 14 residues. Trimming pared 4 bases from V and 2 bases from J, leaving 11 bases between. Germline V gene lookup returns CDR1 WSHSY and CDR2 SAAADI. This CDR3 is CASSVVNGQETQYF. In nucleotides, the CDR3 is TGCGCCAGCAGTGTCGTGAATGGGCAAGAGACCCAGTACTTC.

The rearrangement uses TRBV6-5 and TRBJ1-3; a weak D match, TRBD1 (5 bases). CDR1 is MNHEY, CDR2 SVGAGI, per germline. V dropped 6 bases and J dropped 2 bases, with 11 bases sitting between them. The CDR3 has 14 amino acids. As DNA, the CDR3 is TGTGCCAGCAGAAAAAGGGGAACTGGAAACACCATATATTTT. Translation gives CASRKRGTGNTIYF.

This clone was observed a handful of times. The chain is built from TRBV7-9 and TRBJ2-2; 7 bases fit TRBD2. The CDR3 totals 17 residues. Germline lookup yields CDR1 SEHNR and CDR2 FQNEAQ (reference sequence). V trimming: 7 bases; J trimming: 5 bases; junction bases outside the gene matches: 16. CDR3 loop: CASTPLGGVYRTGELFF. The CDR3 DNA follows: TGTGCCAGCACCCCCTTGGGGGGGGTTTATAGAACCGGGGAGCTGTTTTTT. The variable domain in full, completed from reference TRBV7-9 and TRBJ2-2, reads DTGVSQNPRHKITKRGQNVTFRCDPISEHNRLYWYRQTLGQGPEFLTYFQNEAQLEKSRLLSDRFSAERPKGSFSTLEIQRTEQGDSAMYLCASTPLGGVYRTGELFFGEGSRLTVL.

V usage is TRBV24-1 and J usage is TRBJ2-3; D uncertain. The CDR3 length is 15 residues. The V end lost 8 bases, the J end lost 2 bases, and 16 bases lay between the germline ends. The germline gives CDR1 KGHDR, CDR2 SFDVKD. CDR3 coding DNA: TGTGCCACCAATACCCTTGGGCCCCACACAGATACGCAGTATTTT. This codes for CATNTLGPHTDTQYF.

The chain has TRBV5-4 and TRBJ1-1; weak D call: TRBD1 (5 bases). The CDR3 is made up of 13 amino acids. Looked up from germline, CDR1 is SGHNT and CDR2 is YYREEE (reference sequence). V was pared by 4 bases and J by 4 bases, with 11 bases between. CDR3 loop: CASSPWDLTEAFF. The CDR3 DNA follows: TGTGCCAGCAGCCCGTGGGACCTCACTGAAGCTTTCTTT.

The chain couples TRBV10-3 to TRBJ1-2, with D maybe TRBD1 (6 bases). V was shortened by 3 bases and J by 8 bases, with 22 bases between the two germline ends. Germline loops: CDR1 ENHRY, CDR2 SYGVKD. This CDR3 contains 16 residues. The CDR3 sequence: CAISDSRQALFLGYTF. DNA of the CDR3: TGTGCCATCAGTGACTCCCGACAGGCCCTTTTTCTAGGCTACACCTTC.

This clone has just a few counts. CDR3 nucleotides: TGTGCCAGCAGTGAATTAAAGGGGATCACTGAAGCTTTCTTT. It encodes CASSELKGITEAFF. The rearrangement links TRBV2 to TRBJ1-1; D is possibly TRBD1 (5 bases). V lost 2 bases and J 4 bases, leaving 11 bases between the germline ends. Germline V CDR1 and CDR2: SNHLY, FYNNEI. The CDR3 is made up of 14 amino acids.

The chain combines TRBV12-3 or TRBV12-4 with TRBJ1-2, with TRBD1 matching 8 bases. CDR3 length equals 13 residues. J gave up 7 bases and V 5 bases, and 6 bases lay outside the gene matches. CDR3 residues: CASSAGGLVGYTF. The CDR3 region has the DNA TGTGCCAGCAGTGCAGGGGGCTTAGTTGGCTACACCTTC.

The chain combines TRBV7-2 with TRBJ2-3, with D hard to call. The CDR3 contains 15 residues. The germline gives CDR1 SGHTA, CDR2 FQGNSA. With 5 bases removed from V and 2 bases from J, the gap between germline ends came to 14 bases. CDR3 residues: CASSHSPGPTDTQYF. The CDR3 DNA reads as TGTGCCAGCAGCCACAGCCCCGGGCCCACAGATACGCAGTATTTT.

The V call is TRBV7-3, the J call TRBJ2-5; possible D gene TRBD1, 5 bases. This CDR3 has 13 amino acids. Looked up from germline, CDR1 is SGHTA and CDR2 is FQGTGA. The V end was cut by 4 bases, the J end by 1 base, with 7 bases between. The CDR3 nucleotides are TGTGCCAGCAGCTCGACAGCCCAAGAGACCCAGTACTTC. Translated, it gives CASSSTAQETQYF.